The 10 T cell receptor beta chains below all came from one sample that was sequenced in a study of Ad26.COV2.S vaccination and SARS-CoV-2 variants. The assay was immunoSEQ multiplex PCR, and TCRdb's table has in-frame clones only and misses some. The sample includes 300,000 to 350,000 clones, about 86% of them seen just once. Noted treatment: roughly 19 received Ad26.COV2.S at low or high dose, single or two shots; five or six received placebo; per-sample allocation not given. The samples date from day 63 after the first vaccine or placebo injection. Sequencing was performed on peripheral blood, taken in a trial of Ad26.COV2.S vaccine versus placebo. These receptors were taken from a person aged 18-60 years who received the Ad26.COV2.S COVID-19 vaccine or a placebo.

The chain has TRBV19 and TRBJ2-5, with 14 bases identical to TRBD2. J was trimmed by 6 bases and V by 10 bases; bases with no gene match: 16. The CDR3 runs 17 residues. Germline CDR1 is LNHDA and CDR2 is SQIVND (reference sequence). The CDR3 sequence: CATQAGLAGEMEKTQYF. The CDR3 DNA sequence: TGTGCCACTCAAGCGGGACTAGCGGGGGAGATGGAAAAGACCCAGTACTTC. Based on the CDR3 plus reference TRBV19 and TRBJ2-5, the full variable domain is DGGITQSPKYLFRKEGQNVTLSCEQNLNHDAMYWYRQDPGQGLRLIYYSQIVNDFQKGDIAEGYSVSREKKESFPLTVTSAQKNPTAFYLCATQAGLAGEMEKTQYFGPGTRLLVL.

This clone was seen a few times. The chain uses TRBV4-3 and TRBJ2-6; possibly TRBD1 for D (5 bases). The V and J ends lost 4 bases and 0 bases respectively, with 22 bases between them. Germline CDR1 reads LGHNA; CDR2 reads YSLEER. This CDR3 comprises 20 residues. The CDR3 loop reads CASSPSPGYWASSGANVLTF. The CDR3 DNA is TGCGCCAGCAGCCCCTCACCAGGGTATTGGGCCAGCTCTGGGGCCAACGTCCTGACTTTC.

The chain has TRBV3-1 (or the pseudogene TRBV3-2) and TRBJ1-1, with D uncertain. Deletions cut 2 bases from V and 1 base from J, with 17 bases between. The germline CDR1 and CDR2 sequences are LGHDT and YNNKEL (reference sequence). This CDR3 spans 17 amino acids. CDR3 DNA sequence: TGTGCCAGCAGCCAACCCAGGAAGGGCCCATGGAACACTGAAGCTTTCTTT. This encodes CASSQPRKGPWNTEAFF.

This chain uses TRBV10-3 with TRBJ2-2; 8 bases agree with TRBD1. Per germline, CDR1 ENHRY and CDR2 SYGVKD. Unmatched junction bases numbered 3, after V lost 1 base and J lost 5 bases. The CDR3 spans 15 residues. CDR3 sequence reads: CAISELQGETGELFF. Here the CDR3 DNA reads TGTGCCATCAGTGAGTTACAGGGGGAAACCGGGGAGCTGTTTTTT.

V is TRBV19 and J is TRBJ2-1; 8 bases agree with TRBD2. The trim removed 1 base at V and 7 bases at J, leaving 3 bases unmatched. Looked up from germline, CDR1 is LNHDA and CDR2 is SQIVND (reference sequence). The CDR3 runs to 14 residues. CDR3 loop: CASSIAGGENEQFF. CDR3 DNA sequence: TGTGCCAGTAGTATAGCGGGGGGGGAGAATGAGCAGTTCTTC.

V is TRBV10-3 and J is TRBJ2-5; 13 bases match TRBD2. This CDR3 region has 16 residues. Germline loops: CDR1 ENHRY, CDR2 SYGVKD. The V gene end was trimmed by 4 bases and the J gene end by 5 bases; junction bases not matched to a gene: 7. CDR3 nucleotide sequence: TGTGCCATCAGTGCGGGCCGACTAGCGGGGGGTGAGACCCAGTACTTC. It translates to CAISAGRLAGGETQYF.

The rearrangement joins TRBV30 to TRBJ2-2; maybe TRBD1 (6 bases). The CDR3 has 17 amino acids. Germline CDR1 GTSNPN, CDR2 SVGIG (reference sequence). V lost 1 base, J lost 5 bases, and 20 bases lay in between. CDR3 protein: CAWSGYRGKVRTGELFF. As DNA, the CDR3 is TGTGCCTGGAGTGGTTATAGGGGGAAAGTAAGGACCGGGGAGCTGTTTTTT.

The chain uses TRBV19 and TRBJ2-3; unclear D gene. Trimming pared 5 bases from V and 0 bases from J, leaving 6 bases between. Germline V gives CDR1 LNHDA, CDR2 SQIVND (reference sequence). CDR3 length: 13 amino acids. CDR3 amino acids: CASSPFSTDTQYF. CDR3 DNA: TGTGCCAGTAGTCCCTTTAGCACAGATACGCAGTATTTT. The complete variable domain, with remaining parts taken from reference TRBV19 and TRBJ2-3, reads DGGITQSPKYLFRKEGQNVTLSCEQNLNHDAMYWYRQDPGQGLRLIYYSQIVNDFQKGDIAEGYSVSREKKESFPLTVTSAQKNPTAFYLCASSPFSTDTQYFGPGTRLTVL.

This chain joins TRBV2 and TRBJ2-7, with D unclear. Germline CDR1 and CDR2: SNHLY and FYNNEI. The CDR3 loop spans 12 amino acids. The V and J ends lost 4 bases and 0 bases respectively, with 4 bases between them. In DNA, the CDR3 is TGTGCCAGCAGTGCTAGCTCCTACGAGCAGTACTTC. It codes for CASSASSYEQYF. The full variable domain, with the rest looked up from reference TRBV2 and TRBJ2-7, is EPEVTQTPSHQVTQMGQEVILRCVPISNHLYFYWYRQILGQKVEFLVSFYNNEISEKSEIFDDQFSVERPDGSNFTLKIRSTKLEDSAMYFCASSASSYEQYFGPGTRLTVT.

The chain is built from TRBV19 and TRBJ1-1; D remains ambiguous. The V gene's germline CDR1 is LNHDA and CDR2 SQIVND (reference sequence). V gave up 7 bases and J gave up 1 base, with 10 bases separating them. The CDR3 contains 13 residues. CDR3 sequence (DNA): TGTGCCAGTATATTACGGGGGAACACTGAAGCTTTCTTT. This gives the protein CASILRGNTEAFF.